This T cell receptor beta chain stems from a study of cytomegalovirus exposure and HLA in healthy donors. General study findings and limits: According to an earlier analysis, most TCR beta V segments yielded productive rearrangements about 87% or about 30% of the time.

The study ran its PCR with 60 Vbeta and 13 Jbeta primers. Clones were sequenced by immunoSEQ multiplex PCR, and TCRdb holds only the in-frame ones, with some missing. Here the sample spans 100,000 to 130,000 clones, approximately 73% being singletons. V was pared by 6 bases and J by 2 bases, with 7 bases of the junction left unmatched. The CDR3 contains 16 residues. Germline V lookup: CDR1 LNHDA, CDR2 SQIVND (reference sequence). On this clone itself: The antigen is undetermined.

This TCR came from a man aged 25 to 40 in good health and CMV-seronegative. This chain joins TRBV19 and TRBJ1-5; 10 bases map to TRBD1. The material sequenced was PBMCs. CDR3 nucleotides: TGTGCCAGTAGCTTCCGGGACAGGGGCGGCAATCAGCCCCAGCATTTT. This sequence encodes CASSFRDRGGNQPQHF. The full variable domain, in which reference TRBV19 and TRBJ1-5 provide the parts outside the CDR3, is DGGITQSPKYLFRKEGQNVTLSCEQNLNHDAMYWYRQDPGQGLRLIYYSQIVNDFQKGDIAEGYSVSREKKESFPLTVTSAQKNPTAFYLCASSFRDRGGNQPQHFGDGTRLSIL.